Listed here are 2 T cell receptor beta chains from one sample, sequenced in a study of blood T cell repertoires in COVID-19. Assay: immunoSEQ multiplex PCR; the TCRdb copy retains only in-frame clones and omits some. The data show about 98,000 clones, about 85% seen once. The sample comprised peripheral blood. The receptor source for this set is a man in his 70s with acute or convalescent COVID-19.

The gene calls are TRBV5-1 and TRBJ2-2; D might be TRBD2 (5 bases). This CDR3 is 15 amino acids long. Germline V CDR1 and CDR2: SGHRS, YFSETQ. V shed 4 bases and J shed 6 bases, with 16 bases lying between them. Written as DNA, the CDR3 is TGCGCCAGCAGCGTAGTTACAGTGGGAGCCGGGGAGCTGTTTTTT. As protein: CASSVVTVGAGELFF.

This clone was counted a few times. The chain uses TRBV28 and TRBJ1-6; D remains unclear. This CDR3 is built from 13 residues. Deletions cut 8 bases from V and 8 bases from J, with 13 bases between. Germline V gives CDR1 MDHEN, CDR2 SYDVKM. The CDR3 sequence is CASLPFRYSPLHF. CDR3 in DNA: TGTGCCAGCCTCCCCTTTCGGTATTCACCCCTCCACTTT.